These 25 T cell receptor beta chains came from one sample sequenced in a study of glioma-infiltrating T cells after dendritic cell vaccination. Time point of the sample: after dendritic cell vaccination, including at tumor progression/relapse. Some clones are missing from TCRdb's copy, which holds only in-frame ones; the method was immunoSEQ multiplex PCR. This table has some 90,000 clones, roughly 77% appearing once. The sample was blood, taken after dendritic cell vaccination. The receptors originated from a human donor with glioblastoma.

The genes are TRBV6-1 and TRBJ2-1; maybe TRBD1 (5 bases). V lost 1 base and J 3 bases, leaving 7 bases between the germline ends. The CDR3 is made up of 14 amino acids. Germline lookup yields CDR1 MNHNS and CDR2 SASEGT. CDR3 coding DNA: TGTGCCAGCAGTGAAGGCGGACACTACAATGAGCAGTTCTTC. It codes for CASSEGGHYNEQFF.

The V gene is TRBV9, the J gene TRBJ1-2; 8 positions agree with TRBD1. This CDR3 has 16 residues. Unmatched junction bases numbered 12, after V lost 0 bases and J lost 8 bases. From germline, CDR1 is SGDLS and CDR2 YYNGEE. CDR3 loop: CASSVASGQVLGGYTF. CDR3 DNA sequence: TGTGCCAGCAGCGTAGCTTCGGGACAGGTGCTTGGGGGCTACACCTTC. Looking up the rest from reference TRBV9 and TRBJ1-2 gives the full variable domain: DSGVTQTPKHLITATGQRVTLRCSPRSGDLSVYWYQQSLDQGLQFLIQYYNGEERAKGNILERFSAQQFPDLHSELNLSSLELGDSALYFCASSVASGQVLGGYTFGSGTRLTVV.

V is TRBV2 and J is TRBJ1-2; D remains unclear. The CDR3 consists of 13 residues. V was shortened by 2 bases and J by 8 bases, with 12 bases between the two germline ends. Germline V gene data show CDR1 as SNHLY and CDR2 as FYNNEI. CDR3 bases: TGTGCCAGCAGTGAACGTCGGGGTAAGGGCTACACCTTC. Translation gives CASSERRGKGYTF.

This CDR3 reads CASSEPGQNYGYTF. CDR3 coding DNA: TGTGCCAGCAGTGAGCCGGGACAGAACTATGGCTACACCTTC. V usage is TRBV2 and J usage is TRBJ1-2, with TRBD1 matching over 7 bases. The CDR3 is 14 residues long. The ends lost 3 bases at V and 2 bases at J; junction bases unmatched: 3. Germline assignment: CDR1 SNHLY and CDR2 FYNNEI.

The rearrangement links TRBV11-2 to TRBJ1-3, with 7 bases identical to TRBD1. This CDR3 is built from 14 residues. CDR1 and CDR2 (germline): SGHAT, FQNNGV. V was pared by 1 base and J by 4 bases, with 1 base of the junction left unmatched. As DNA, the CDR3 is TGTGCCAGCAGCTTAGGACAGGGCGGAAACACCATATATTTT. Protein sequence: CASSLGQGGNTIYF.

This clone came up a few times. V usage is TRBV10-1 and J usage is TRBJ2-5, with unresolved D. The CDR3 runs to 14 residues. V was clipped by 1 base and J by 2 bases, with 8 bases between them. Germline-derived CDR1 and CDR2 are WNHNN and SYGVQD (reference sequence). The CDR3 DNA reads TGCGCCAGCAGTGAGTGGCAGGCACAAGAGACCCAGTACTTC. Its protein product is CASSEWQAQETQYF.

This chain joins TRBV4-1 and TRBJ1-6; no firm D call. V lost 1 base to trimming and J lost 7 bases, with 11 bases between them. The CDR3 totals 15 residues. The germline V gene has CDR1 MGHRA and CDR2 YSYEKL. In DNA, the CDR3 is TGCGCCAGCAGCCAAGGGGAGACGACGAATTCACCCCTCCACTTT. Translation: CASSQGETTNSPLHF.

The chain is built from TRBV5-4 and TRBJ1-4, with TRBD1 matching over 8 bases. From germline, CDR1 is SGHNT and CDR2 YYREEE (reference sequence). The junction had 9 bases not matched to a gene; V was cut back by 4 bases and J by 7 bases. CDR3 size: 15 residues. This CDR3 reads CASSKTGGDFEKLFF. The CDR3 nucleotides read TGTGCCAGCAGCAAAACAGGGGGGGATTTTGAAAAACTGTTTTTT.

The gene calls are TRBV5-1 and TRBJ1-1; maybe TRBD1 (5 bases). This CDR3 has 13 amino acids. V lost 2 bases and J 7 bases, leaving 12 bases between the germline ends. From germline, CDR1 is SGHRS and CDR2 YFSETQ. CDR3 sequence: CASSFTGVGEAFF. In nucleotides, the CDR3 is TGCGCCAGCAGCTTTACGGGGGTGGGTGAAGCTTTCTTT.

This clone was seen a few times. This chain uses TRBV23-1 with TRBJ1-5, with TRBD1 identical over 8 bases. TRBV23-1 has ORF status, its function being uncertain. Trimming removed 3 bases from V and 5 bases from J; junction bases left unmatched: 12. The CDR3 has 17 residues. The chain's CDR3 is CASSHPTRGLVDQPQHF. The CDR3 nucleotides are TGCGCCAGCAGTCATCCGACCAGGGGGCTAGTCGATCAGCCCCAGCATTTT.

Here the CDR3 reads CASSETQGAWGAFF. CDR3 coding DNA: TGTGCCAGCAGTGAAACACAGGGGGCGTGGGGAGCTTTCTTT. This chain links TRBV6-5 with TRBJ1-1; 9 nucleotides agree with TRBD1. CDR1 is MNHEY and CDR2 is SVGAGI in the germline V gene. V shed 5 bases, J shed 10 bases, and the junction held 11 bases outside the gene matches. This CDR3 is built from 14 residues.

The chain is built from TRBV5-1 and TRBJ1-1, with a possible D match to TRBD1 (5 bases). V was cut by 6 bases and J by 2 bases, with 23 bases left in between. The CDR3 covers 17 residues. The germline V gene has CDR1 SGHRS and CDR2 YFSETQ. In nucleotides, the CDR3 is TGCGCCAGCACCCACGGGCAGGGAGGGACCGTAAACACTGAAGCTTTCTTT. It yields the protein CASTHGQGGTVNTEAFF. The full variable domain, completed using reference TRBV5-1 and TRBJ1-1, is KAGVTQTPRYLIKTRGQQVTLSCSPISGHRSVSWYQQTPGQGLQFLFEYFSETQRNKGNFPGRFSGRQFSNSRSEMNVSTLELGDSALYLCASTHGQGGTVNTEAFFGQGTRLTVV.

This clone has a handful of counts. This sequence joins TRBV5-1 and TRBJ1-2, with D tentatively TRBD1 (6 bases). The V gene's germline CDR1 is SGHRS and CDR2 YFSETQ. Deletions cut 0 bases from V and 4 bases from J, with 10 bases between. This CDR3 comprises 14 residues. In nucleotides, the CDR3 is TGCGCCAGCAGCTTGGTAGGGGGAGCCTATGGCTACACCTTC. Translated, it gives CASSLVGGAYGYTF.

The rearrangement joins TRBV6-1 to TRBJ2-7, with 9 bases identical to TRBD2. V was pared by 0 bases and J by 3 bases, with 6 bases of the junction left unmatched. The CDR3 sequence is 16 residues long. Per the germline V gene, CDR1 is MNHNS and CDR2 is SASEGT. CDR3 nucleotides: TGTGCCAGCAGTGAAGCGCAGCTAGCGGGGTACTACGAGCAGTACGTC. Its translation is CASSEAQLAGYYEQYV.

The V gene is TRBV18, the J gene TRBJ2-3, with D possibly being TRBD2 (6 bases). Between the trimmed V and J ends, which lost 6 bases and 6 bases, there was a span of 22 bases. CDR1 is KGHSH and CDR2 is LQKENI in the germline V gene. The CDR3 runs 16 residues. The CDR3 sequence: CASSRLGGIESDTQYF. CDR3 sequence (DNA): TGTGCCAGCTCCCGCTTGGGCGGGATAGAGAGCGATACGCAGTATTTT.

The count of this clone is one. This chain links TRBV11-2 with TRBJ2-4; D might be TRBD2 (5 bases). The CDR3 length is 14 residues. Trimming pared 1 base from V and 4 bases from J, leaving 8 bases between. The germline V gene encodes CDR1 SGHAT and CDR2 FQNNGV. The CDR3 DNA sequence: TGTGCCAGCAGCTTAGTGGGAGAAAAAAACATTCAGTACTTC. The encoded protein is CASSLVGEKNIQYF. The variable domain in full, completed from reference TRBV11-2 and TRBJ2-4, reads EAGVAQSPRYKIIEKRQSVAFWCNPISGHATLYWYQQILGQGPKLLIQFQNNGVVDDSQLPKDRFSAERLKGVDSTLKIQPAKLEDSAVYLCASSLVGEKNIQYFGAGTRLSVL.

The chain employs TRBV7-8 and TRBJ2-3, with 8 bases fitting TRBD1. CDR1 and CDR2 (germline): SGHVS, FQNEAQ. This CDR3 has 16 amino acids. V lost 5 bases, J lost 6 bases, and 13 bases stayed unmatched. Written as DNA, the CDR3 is TGTGCCAGCAGCCCAAGGGACTGGAACAGGGGGGATACGCAGTATTTT. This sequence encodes CASSPRDWNRGDTQYF. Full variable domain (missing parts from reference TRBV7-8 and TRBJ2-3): GAGVSQSPRYKVAKRGQDVALRCDPISGHVSLFWYQQALGQGPEFLTYFQNEAQLDKSGLPSDRFFAERPEGSVSTLKIQRTQQEDSAVYLCASSPRDWNRGDTQYFGPGTRLTVL.

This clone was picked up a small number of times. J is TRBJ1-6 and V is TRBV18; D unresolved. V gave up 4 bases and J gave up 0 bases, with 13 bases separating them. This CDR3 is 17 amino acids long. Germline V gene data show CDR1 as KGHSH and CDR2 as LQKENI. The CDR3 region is CASSQTSGSSYNSPLHF. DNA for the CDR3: TGTGCCAGCTCACAAACTAGCGGAAGCTCCTATAATTCACCCCTCCACTTT. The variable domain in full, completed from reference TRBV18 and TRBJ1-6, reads NAGVMQNPRHLVRRRGQEARLRCSPMKGHSHVYWYRQLPEEGLKFMVYLQKENIIDESGMPKERFSAEFPKEGPSILRIQQVVRGDSAAYFCASSQTSGSSYNSPLHFGNGTRLTVT.

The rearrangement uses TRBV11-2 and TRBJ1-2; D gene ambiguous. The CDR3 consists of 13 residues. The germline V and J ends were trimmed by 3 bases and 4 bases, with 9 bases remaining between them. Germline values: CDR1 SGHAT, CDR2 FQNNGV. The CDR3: CASSFGLVYGYTF. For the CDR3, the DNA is TGTGCCAGCAGCTTCGGACTGGTCTATGGCTACACCTTC.

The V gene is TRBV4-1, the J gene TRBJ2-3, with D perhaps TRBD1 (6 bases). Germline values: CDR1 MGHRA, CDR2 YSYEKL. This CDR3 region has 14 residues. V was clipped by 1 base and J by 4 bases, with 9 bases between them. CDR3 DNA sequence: TGCGCCAGCAGCCAAGCAGGGGCCTCAGATACGCAGTATTTT. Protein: CASSQAGASDTQYF.

For the CDR3, the DNA is TGCGCCAGCAGCTTGGCCGTTTTAAGGACAGGGGGGCTTGATGGCTACACCTTC. This codes for CASSLAVLRTGGLDGYTF. The V call is TRBV5-1, the J call TRBJ1-2; 10 bases are shared with TRBD1. V was pared by 0 bases and J by 6 bases, with 14 bases of the junction left unmatched. Germline CDR1 and CDR2: SGHRS and YFSETQ. The CDR3 runs 18 residues.

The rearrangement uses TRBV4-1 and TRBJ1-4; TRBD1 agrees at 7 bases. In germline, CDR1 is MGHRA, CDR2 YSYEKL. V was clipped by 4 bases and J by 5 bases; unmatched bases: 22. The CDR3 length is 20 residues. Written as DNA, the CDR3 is TGCGCCAGCAGCCTAGACGCCCAGGGAACAGGGGTGATGGGCAATGAAAAACTGTTTTTT. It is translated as CASSLDAQGTGVMGNEKLFF.

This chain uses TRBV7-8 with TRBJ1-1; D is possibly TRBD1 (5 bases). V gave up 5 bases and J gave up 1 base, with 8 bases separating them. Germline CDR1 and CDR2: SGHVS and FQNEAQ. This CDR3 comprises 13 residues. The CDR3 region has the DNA TGTGCCAGCAGCCGTCAGGGGAACACTGAAGCTTTCTTT. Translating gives CASSRQGNTEAFF.

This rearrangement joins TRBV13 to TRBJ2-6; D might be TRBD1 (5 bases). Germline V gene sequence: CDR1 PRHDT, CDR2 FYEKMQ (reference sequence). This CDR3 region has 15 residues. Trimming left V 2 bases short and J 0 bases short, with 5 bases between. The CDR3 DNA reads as TGTGCCAGCAGCTTAAGGGGCTCTGGGGCCAACGTCCTGACTTTC. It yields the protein CASSLRGSGANVLTF.

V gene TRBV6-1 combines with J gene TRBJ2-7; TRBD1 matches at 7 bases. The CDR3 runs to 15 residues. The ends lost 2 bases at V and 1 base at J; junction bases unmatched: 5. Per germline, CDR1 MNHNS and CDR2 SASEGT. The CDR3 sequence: CASSETQGVSYEQYV. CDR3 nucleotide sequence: TGTGCCAGCAGTGAAACCCAGGGGGTATCCTACGAGCAGTACGTC.